This T cell receptor (beta chain) derives from a study of cytomegalovirus exposure and HLA in healthy donors. Notes on the study in general: Immune exposure information available was restricted to CMV serostatus. What was likely a sequencing artifact was a cluster of highly shared sequence variants. DRB1 had the most TCR associations and HLA-C the fewest, a later analysis found, with rates varying by HLA locus. Within an earlier analysis, most TCR beta V segments proved productive either about 90% or about 30% of the time.

This clone has a handful of counts. Its antigen is undetermined. Germline V gene data show CDR1 as MDHEN and CDR2 as SYDVKM. This CDR3 has 12 amino acids. V was trimmed by 1 base and J by 4 bases, leaving 4 bases between them. Use of 60 Vbeta and 13 Jbeta primers characterized the PCR. Libraries were prepared by immunoSEQ multiplex PCR; TCRdb keeps only in-frame clonotypes and omits some of them. Here the sample spans under 200,000 clones, approximately 11% being singletons. The sample was PBMCs. This sequence originates from a man between 50 and 59 years old in good health and CMV-seropositive. The chain carries TRBV28 and TRBJ1-1; D is ambiguous. The CDR3 sequence is CASSLLVTEAFF. CDR3 sequence (DNA): TGTGCCAGCAGTTTATTAGTCACTGAAGCTTTCTTT.